This T cell receptor beta chain was identified in a study of Graves' ophthalmopathy and Graves' hyperthyroidism. The CDR3 runs to 15 residues. The germline V gene has CDR1 SGHAT and CDR2 FQNNGV. The V end lost 5 bases, the J end lost 4 bases, and 17 bases lay between the germline ends. This clonotype was recorded many times. TCR beta CDR3 amplification used RNA transcripts. HTBI primers were employed in first-round RT-PCR, then a second-round multiplex PCR followed. TCRdb redid the calling of the multiplex PCR reads with MiXCR, one entry per CDR3 protein. The sample consists of 900,000 to 1,200,000 distinct CDR3 sequences, less than 45% of them appearing once.

The sequenced sample was peripheral blood or thyroid tissue (not recorded which). This clonotype originated in an adult man with Graves' hyperthyroidism. This chain uses TRBV11-2 with TRBJ1-1; D is ambiguous. CDR3 bases: TGTGCCAGCAGCACCTGGACGGCTTTGAGCACTGAAGCTTTCTTT. Protein sequence: CASSTWTALSTEAFF.